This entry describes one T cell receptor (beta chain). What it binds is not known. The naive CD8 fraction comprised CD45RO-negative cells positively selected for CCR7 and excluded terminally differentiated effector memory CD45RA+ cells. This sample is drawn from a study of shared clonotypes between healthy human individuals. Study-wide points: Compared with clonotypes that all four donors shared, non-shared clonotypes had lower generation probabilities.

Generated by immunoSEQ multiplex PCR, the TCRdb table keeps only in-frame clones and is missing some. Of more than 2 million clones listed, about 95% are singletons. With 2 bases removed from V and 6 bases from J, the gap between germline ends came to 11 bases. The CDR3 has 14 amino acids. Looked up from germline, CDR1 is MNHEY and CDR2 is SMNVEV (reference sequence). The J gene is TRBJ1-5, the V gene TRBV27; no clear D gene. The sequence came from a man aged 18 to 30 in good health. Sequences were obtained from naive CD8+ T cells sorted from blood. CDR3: CASSLAVGGQPQHF. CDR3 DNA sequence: TGTGCCAGCAGTTTAGCGGTGGGTGGTCAGCCCCAGCATTTT.